The next 32 T cell receptor beta chains were all read from a single sample in a study of blood T cells in healthy people across ages. A second PCR, run for 7 to 11 cycles, used a sample-barcoded 5' primer plus a J-beta primer mix. Each CDR3 protein is one row after TCRdb ran MiXCR on the 5' RACE reads. The table shows around 800,000 distinct CDR3 sequences, with about 42% occurring only once. Sequenced material: blood. The receptors shown here come from a man of 80 years or more in good health.

This clonotype was observed at least ten times. The rearrangement joins TRBV5-1 to TRBJ2-1; 12 bases line up with TRBD2. Germline V gene data show CDR1 as SGHRS and CDR2 as YFSETQ. This CDR3 is 18 amino acids long. V shed 0 bases and J 8 bases; nucleotides not matched to a gene: 12. In DNA, the CDR3 is TGCGCCAGCAGCTTGGAGACTAGCGGGAGTATCGGGGGAGATGAGCAGTTCTTC. Its protein is CASSLETSGSIGGDEQFF.

This chain uses TRBV24-1 with TRBJ2-1; no clear D gene. Germline V lookup: CDR1 KGHDR, CDR2 SFDVKD. The V end was cut by 0 bases, the J end by 8 bases, with 1 base between. The CDR3 totals 11 residues. CDR3 in DNA: TGTGCCACCAGTGATTTGGATGAGCAGTTCTTC. This sequence encodes CATSDLDEQFF.

This clonotype was observed many times. V usage is TRBV7-2 and J usage is TRBJ2-5; 9 bases are shared with TRBD1. The CDR3 spans 14 residues. Germline lookup yields CDR1 SGHTA and CDR2 FQGNSA. V shed 4 bases and J 5 bases; nucleotides not matched to a gene: 5. CDR3 residues: CASSSQGASETQYF. The DNA for the CDR3 is TGTGCCAGCAGCTCACAGGGGGCTAGTGAGACCCAGTACTTC.

The chain employs TRBV5-1 and TRBJ2-2, with a possible D match to TRBD1 (6 bases). Trimming stripped 0 bases from V and 6 bases from J, with 9 bases between. Germline lookup yields CDR1 SGHRS and CDR2 YFSETQ. The CDR3 runs to 14 residues. CDR3 sequence (DNA): TGCGCCAGCAGCTTGGCAGGGGAACCCGGGGAGCTGTTTTTT. Its protein is CASSLAGEPGELFF.

The V and J genes are TRBV2 and TRBJ1-3, with D unclear. V was cut by 4 bases and J by 1 base, with 11 bases left in between. Germline V gene data show CDR1 as SNHLY and CDR2 as FYNNEI. CDR3 length equals 15 residues. CDR3 residues: CASSGGPGSGNTIYF. CDR3 nucleotides: TGTGCCAGCAGTGGAGGCCCCGGATCTGGAAACACCATATATTTT.

The rearrangement links TRBV3-1 to TRBJ2-7; 9 bases line up with TRBD2. This CDR3 has 19 amino acids. Trimming removed 4 bases from V and 7 bases from J; junction bases left unmatched: 23. CDR1 is LGHDT, CDR2 YNNKEL, per germline (reference sequence). Here the CDR3 reads CASSREGLAFAGSYNEQYF. In DNA form, the CDR3 reads TGTGCCAGCAGCCGAGAGGGACTAGCTTTCGCCGGGTCCTACAATGAGCAGTACTTC.

This clonotype was recorded once. A much larger clone lies a single base off, so this may be a read error. The genes are TRBV25-1 and TRBJ2-5, with D possibly TRBD1 on 5 matching bases. Looked up from germline, CDR1 is MGHDK and CDR2 is SYGVNS. V was shortened by 2 bases and J by 11 bases, with 15 bases between the two germline ends. The CDR3 loop spans 13 amino acids. CDR3 nucleotide sequence: TGTGCCAGCAGTGAAGGGGCCTCCTACGGGCAGTACTTC. Protein: CASSEGASYGQYF.

This clonotype was observed a handful of times. The V gene is TRBV20-1, the J gene TRBJ2-3, with D tentatively TRBD1 (6 bases). Per germline, CDR1 DFQATT and CDR2 SNEGSKA (reference sequence). The CDR3 covers 12 residues. Deletions cut 3 bases from V and 5 bases from J, with 9 bases between. The CDR3 nucleotides read TGCAGTGCTAGTACAGGGATAGATACGCAGTATTTT. Translated: CSASTGIDTQYF.

The gene calls are TRBV4-2 and TRBJ2-1; 12 bases map to TRBD2. Germline values: CDR1 LGHNA, CDR2 YNFKEQ. V gave up 3 bases and J gave up 4 bases; unmatched junction bases: 1. The CDR3 is 15 residues long. In nucleotides, the CDR3 is TGTGCCAGCAGCCACGGACTAGCGGGGTACAATGAGCAGTTCTTC. Translating it yields CASSHGLAGYNEQFF.

There are many counts of this clonotype. This rearrangement joins TRBV2 to TRBJ2-1; D is unclear. Germline V gene lookup returns CDR1 SNHLY and CDR2 FYNNEI. V lost 1 base and J 2 bases, leaving 9 bases between the germline ends. The CDR3 runs to 15 residues. The CDR3 DNA follows: TGTGCCAGCAGTGAAGTCGGTGGTCCCTACAATGAGCAGTTCTTC. This encodes CASSEVGGPYNEQFF. The entire variable domain, with the rest obtained from reference TRBV2 and TRBJ2-1, is as follows: EPEVTQTPSHQVTQMGQEVILRCVPISNHLYFYWYRQILGQKVEFLVSFYNNEISEKSEIFDDQFSVERPDGSNFTLKIRSTKLEDSAMYFCASSEVGGPYNEQFFGPGTRLTVL.

The chain recombines TRBV7-2 with TRBJ1-6, with 9 bases lining up with TRBD1. CDR1 is SGHTA and CDR2 is FQGNSA in the germline V gene. V lost 4 bases and J lost 9; bases outside the gene matches: 10. There are 16 residues in the CDR3. This CDR3 reads CASSSVGGQGSSPLHF. The DNA of the CDR3 is TGTGCCAGCAGCTCGGTCGGGGGACAGGGTAGTTCACCCCTCCACTTT.

The CDR3 is CASSPGKNQPQHF. CDR3 bases: TGTGCCAGCTCACCAGGGAAAAATCAGCCCCAGCATTTT. V gene TRBV18 combines with J gene TRBJ1-5; no clear D gene. The V end lost 2 bases, the J end lost 4 bases, and 6 bases lay between the germline ends. The length of the CDR3 is 13 residues. Germline loops: CDR1 KGHSH, CDR2 LQKENI. Filled out from reference TRBV18 and TRBJ1-5, the complete variable domain reads NAGVMQNPRHLVRRRGQEARLRCSPMKGHSHVYWYRQLPEEGLKFMVYLQKENIIDESGMPKERFSAEFPKEGPSILRIQQVVRGDSAAYFCASSPGKNQPQHFGDGTRLSIL.

The chain combines TRBV20-1 with TRBJ2-3; a possible D gene is TRBD2 (5 bases). V shed 6 bases and J shed 6 bases, with 13 bases lying between them. CDR3 length: 12 residues. Per germline, CDR1 DFQATT and CDR2 SNEGSKA (reference sequence). Here the CDR3 reads CSAPEWRDTQYF. DNA for the CDR3: TGCAGTGCCCCTGAGTGGAGGGATACGCAGTATTTT.

This chain joins TRBV7-6 and TRBJ1-1; TRBD1 is a possible D gene (6 bases). Trimming cost V 5 bases and J 0 bases, with 19 bases left between them. Germline V lookup: CDR1 SGHVS, CDR2 FNYEAQ. The CDR3 length is 17 residues. The CDR3 sequence: CASSPSGWGRMNTEAFF. The CDR3 nucleotides are TGTGCCAGCAGCCCCAGCGGATGGGGGCGAATGAACACTGAAGCTTTCTTT.

In this sample, this clonotype turned up many times. The chain links TRBV20-1 to TRBJ2-3; TRBD2 aligns across 10 bases. V was clipped by 7 bases and J by 4 bases; unmatched bases: 8. The CDR3 runs to 14 residues. Germline CDR1 DFQATT, CDR2 SNEGSKA (reference sequence). Written as DNA, the CDR3 is TGCAGTGGGTCGAGCGGGAGGGTCTCAGATACGCAGTATTTT. The encoded protein is CSGSSGRVSDTQYF.

The gene calls are TRBV5-1 and TRBJ2-3; D is undetermined. This CDR3 has 13 residues. Trimming left V 6 bases short and J 4 bases short, with 12 bases between. The germline CDR1 and CDR2 sequences are SGHRS and YFSETQ. CDR3 sequence reads: CASNSQLADTQYF. In DNA form, the CDR3 reads TGCGCCAGCAACTCACAGCTGGCAGATACGCAGTATTTT.

With regard to this clonotype: Sequence at one end of the junction differs from germline and may be a read error. In nucleotides, the CDR3 is TGTGCCAGCAGTTTATCTTCTGTGGTGGCAGATACGCGGTATTTT. Translation: CASSLSSVVADTRYF. The chain combines TRBV28 with TRBJ2-3; D gene ambiguous. Germline CDR1 and CDR2: MDHEN and SYDVKM. The CDR3 is made up of 15 amino acids. Drawing the rest from reference TRBV28 and TRBJ2-3, the complete variable domain is DVKVTQSSRYLVKRTGEKVFLECVQDMDHENMFWYRQDPGLGLRLIYFSYDVKMKEKGDIPEGYSVSREKKERFSLILESASTNQTSMYLCASSLSSVVADTRYFGPGTRLTVL.

Worth noting for this clonotype: A read error is possible here, since a much larger clone lies one base away. In nucleotides, the CDR3 is TGCGGCGTTGAAGGAAGGGGCGTATCCTCCTACGAGCAGTACTTC. Protein product: CGVEGRGVSSYEQYF. The J gene is TRBJ2-7, the V gene TRBV29-1; possibly TRBD1 for D (5 bases). The CDR3 has 15 residues. Germline V gives CDR1 SQVTM, CDR2 ANQGSEA.

The chain joins TRBV2 to TRBJ1-4, with TRBD1 matching 8 bases. Germline CDR1 is SNHLY and CDR2 is FYNNEI. The CDR3 sequence is 13 residues long. The trim removed 5 bases at V and 8 bases at J, leaving 4 bases unmatched. The CDR3 bases are TGTGCCAGCAGTACAGGGACAGGCGAAAAACTGTTTTTT. This gives the protein CASSTGTGEKLFF.

Only a few counts were recorded for this clonotype. V gene TRBV5-4 combines with J gene TRBJ1-2; 9 bases map to TRBD1. The V gene's germline CDR1 is SGHNT and CDR2 YYREEE (reference sequence). V lost 4 bases and J lost 7; bases outside the gene matches: 8. The CDR3 loop spans 14 amino acids. The CDR3 sequence: CASSLQGAMSGYTF. CDR3 sequence (DNA): TGTGCCAGCAGCCTACAGGGGGCAATGAGTGGCTACACCTTC.

This clonotype was detected a few times. This chain uses TRBV28 with TRBJ1-1, with TRBD1 identical over 9 bases. In germline, CDR1 is MDHEN, CDR2 SYDVKM. This CDR3 has 14 residues. With V trimmed by 7 bases and J by 4 bases, 7 bases remained unmatched. The CDR3 reads CASTRQGGLTEAFF. The DNA of the CDR3 is TGTGCCAGCACCCGACAGGGGGGGCTCACTGAAGCTTTCTTT.

V is TRBV16 and J is TRBJ2-3, with TRBD2 matching over 7 bases. The germline V gene encodes CDR1 KGHSY and CDR2 FQNENV. The V segment lost 4 bases and the J segment 2 bases; nucleotides outside the gene matches: 24. CDR3 length: 21 amino acids. This CDR3 reads CASSRFGMSEQRGKPTDTQYF. CDR3 coding DNA: TGTGCCAGCAGCCGCTTCGGCATGTCGGAACAGCGGGGCAAACCCACAGATACGCAGTATTTT.

With respect to this clonotype: A read error may explain this, as a much larger clone is one base away. The gene calls are TRBV11-2 and TRBJ2-3; D not resolved. The CDR3 spans 12 residues. The germline V gene encodes CDR1 SGHAT and CDR2 FQNNGV. CDR3 sequence: CASGLTADTQYF. The DNA of the CDR3 is TGTGCCAGCGGCTTAACGGCCGATACGCAGTATTTT.

The chain uses TRBV20-1 and TRBJ1-1, with no clear D. The V gene's germline CDR1 is DFQATT and CDR2 SNEGSKA (reference sequence). This CDR3 spans 14 amino acids. V was trimmed by 3 bases and J by 3 bases, leaving 14 bases between them. CDR3 in DNA: TGCAGTGCTAGGCATGTGGGAGGTGACACTGAAGCTTTCTTT. Translated, it gives CSARHVGGDTEAFF.

This clonotype appeared a few times. The V call is TRBV11-2, the J call TRBJ2-5, with 11 bases lining up with TRBD2. With V trimmed by 1 base and J by 5 bases, 6 bases remained unmatched. Germline V gene sequence: CDR1 SGHAT, CDR2 FQNNGV. CDR3 size: 16 residues. CDR3 residues: CASSLASGRFGETQYF. The CDR3 region has the DNA TGTGCCAGCAGCTTAGCTAGCGGGAGGTTCGGGGAGACCCAGTACTTC.

This chain links TRBV12-3 or TRBV12-4 with TRBJ2-1; 7 nucleotides align to TRBD2. V lost 6 bases, J lost 7 bases, and 18 bases stayed unmatched. The CDR3 runs to 17 residues. The CDR3 loop reads CASSLLPPAGLSNEQFF. DNA for the CDR3: TGTGCCAGCAGCCTCCTTCCCCCAGCGGGGTTGTCTAATGAGCAGTTCTTC.

The rearrangement uses TRBV6-2 or TRBV6-3 and TRBJ1-5; 8 positions match TRBD1. This CDR3 has 15 amino acids. Trimming took 6 bases from V and 3 from J; bases not matched to a gene: 7. From germline, CDR1 is MNHEY and CDR2 SVGEGT. The CDR3 sequence is CASSDTGGPNQPQHF. DNA for the CDR3: TGTGCCAGCAGCGACACAGGGGGTCCCAATCAGCCCCAGCATTTT.

The J gene is TRBJ2-5, the V gene TRBV7-2; no clear D gene. The closer fit of TRBJ2-7 to the DNA end suggests the J call may be wrong. CDR3 length: 15 residues. Germline CDR1 is SGHTA and CDR2 is FQGNSA. This CDR3 is CASSLSPAKVYEQYF. The CDR3 nucleotides are TGTGCCAGCAGCTTATCCCCAGCTAAGGTTTACGAGCAGTACTTC.

The chain combines TRBV19 with TRBJ2-1; D remains unclear. This CDR3 region has 15 residues. Trimming cost V 7 bases and J 1 base, with 14 bases left between them. Germline V lookup: CDR1 LNHDA, CDR2 SQIVND (reference sequence). CDR3 sequence (DNA): TGTGCCAGTAAATCCCAAGCTGGGTCCTACAATGAGCAGTTCTTC. It specifies CASKSQAGSYNEQFF. Full variable domain (rest looked up from reference TRBV19 and TRBJ2-1): DGGITQSPKYLFRKEGQNVTLSCEQNLNHDAMYWYRQDPGQGLRLIYYSQIVNDFQKGDIAEGYSVSREKKESFPLTVTSAQKNPTAFYLCASKSQAGSYNEQFFGPGTRLTVL.

The rearrangement joins TRBV20-1 to TRBJ2-7; 8 bases match TRBD2. The J call may be mistaken, given a closer DNA end match to TRBJ2-5. Germline V lookup: CDR1 DFQATT, CDR2 SNEGSKA (reference sequence). The CDR3 has 15 amino acids. The CDR3 nucleotides read TGCAGTGCTAGAGCTTTTCGGGAGGGCCGGGAGACCCAGTACTTC. Residues: CSARAFREGRETQYF.

Only a few counts were recorded for this clonotype. CDR3 loop: CASSYAAGGRTDTQYF. The CDR3 nucleotides are TGTGCCAGCAGTTACGCGGCGGGAGGGCGCACAGATACGCAGTATTTT. V and J are TRBV6-2 or TRBV6-3 and TRBJ2-3, with 9 bases lining up with TRBD2. Losses at the gene ends were 2 bases for V and 1 base for J; bases not matched to a gene: 4. This CDR3 is 16 amino acids long. Germline CDR1 reads MNHEY; CDR2 reads SVGEGT.

J is TRBJ1-1 and V is TRBV10-3; TRBD1 might be the D (6 bases). CDR1 and CDR2 (germline): ENHRY, SYGVKD. The V end lost 4 bases, the J end lost 1 base, and 10 bases lay between the germline ends. The CDR3 totals 14 residues. As DNA, the CDR3 is TGTGCCATCAGTGGACAGGAAAAGAACACTGAAGCTTTCTTT. Its translation: CAISGQEKNTEAFF.